This TCR beta chain was documented in a study of patients and donors after allogeneic stem cell transplantation. The germline gives CDR1 ENHRY, CDR2 SYGVKD. The V and J ends lost 3 bases and 5 bases respectively, with 13 bases between them. There are 14 residues in the CDR3. One entry per CDR3 protein, called by TCRdb with MiXCR from the RT-PCR reads. Of about 960,000 distinct CDR3 sequences in the sample, 15% to 20% were seen once. This clonotype was counted only a few times. This TCR derives from a human donor who was either an allogeneic HSCT recipient or a stem cell or donor lymphocyte infusion donor (not recorded which). It is not recorded whose cells these are; they may come from a transplant donor. V and J are TRBV10-3 and TRBJ2-5; D is possibly TRBD2 (5 bases). The sequencing input was blood, either unsorted or a sorted T cell fraction (not recorded which). CDR3 in amino acids: CAISERLASETQYF. For the CDR3, the DNA is TGTGCCATCAGTGAACGATTAGCGTCTGAGACCCAGTACTTC.